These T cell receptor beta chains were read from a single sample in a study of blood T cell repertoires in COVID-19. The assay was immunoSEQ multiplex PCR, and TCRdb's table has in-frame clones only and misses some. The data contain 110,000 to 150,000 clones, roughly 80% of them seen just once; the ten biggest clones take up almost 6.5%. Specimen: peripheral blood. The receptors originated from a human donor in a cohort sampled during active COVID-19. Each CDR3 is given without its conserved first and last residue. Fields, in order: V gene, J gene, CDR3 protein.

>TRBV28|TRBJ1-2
ASSYPGQGIYGYT
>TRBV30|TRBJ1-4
AWKLQGATNEKLF
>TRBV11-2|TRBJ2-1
ASSFQRGANNEQF
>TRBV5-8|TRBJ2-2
ASSLVLQMGPGELF
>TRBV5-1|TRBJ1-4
ASSRTGGATNEKLF
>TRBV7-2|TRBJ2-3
ATKEKRSSTDTQY
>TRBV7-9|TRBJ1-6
ASSREQSPLH
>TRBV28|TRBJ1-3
ASSLGYSGNTIY
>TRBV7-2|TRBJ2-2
ASRTAGPGELF
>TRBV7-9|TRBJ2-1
ASSLSGLAGGTSYNEQF
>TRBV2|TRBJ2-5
ASSYGTSGGVSY
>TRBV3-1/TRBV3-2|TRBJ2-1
ASSQGTRLAGDNEQF
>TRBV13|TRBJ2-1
ASSSTTDLLNEQF
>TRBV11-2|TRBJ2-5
ASSLGPPGAQY
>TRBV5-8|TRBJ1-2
ASSFSDRDRASNYGYT
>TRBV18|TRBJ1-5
ASSPEWGGYSNQPQH
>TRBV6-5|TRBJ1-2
ASTTISGMGGYT
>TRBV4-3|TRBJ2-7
ASSQGQGAYEQY